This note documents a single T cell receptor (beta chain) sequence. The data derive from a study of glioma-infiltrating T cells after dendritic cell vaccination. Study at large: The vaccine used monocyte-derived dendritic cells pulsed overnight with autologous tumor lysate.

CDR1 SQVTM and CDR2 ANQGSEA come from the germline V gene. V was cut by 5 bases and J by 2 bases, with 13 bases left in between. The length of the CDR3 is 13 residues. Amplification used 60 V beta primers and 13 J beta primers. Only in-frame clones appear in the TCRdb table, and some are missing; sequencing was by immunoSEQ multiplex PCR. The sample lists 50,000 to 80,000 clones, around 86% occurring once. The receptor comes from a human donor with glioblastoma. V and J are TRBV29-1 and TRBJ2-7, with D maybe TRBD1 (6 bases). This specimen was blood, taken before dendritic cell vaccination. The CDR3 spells CSVCPGQTYEQYF. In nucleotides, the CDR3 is TGCAGCGTTTGCCCGGGACAAACCTACGAGCAGTACTTC.